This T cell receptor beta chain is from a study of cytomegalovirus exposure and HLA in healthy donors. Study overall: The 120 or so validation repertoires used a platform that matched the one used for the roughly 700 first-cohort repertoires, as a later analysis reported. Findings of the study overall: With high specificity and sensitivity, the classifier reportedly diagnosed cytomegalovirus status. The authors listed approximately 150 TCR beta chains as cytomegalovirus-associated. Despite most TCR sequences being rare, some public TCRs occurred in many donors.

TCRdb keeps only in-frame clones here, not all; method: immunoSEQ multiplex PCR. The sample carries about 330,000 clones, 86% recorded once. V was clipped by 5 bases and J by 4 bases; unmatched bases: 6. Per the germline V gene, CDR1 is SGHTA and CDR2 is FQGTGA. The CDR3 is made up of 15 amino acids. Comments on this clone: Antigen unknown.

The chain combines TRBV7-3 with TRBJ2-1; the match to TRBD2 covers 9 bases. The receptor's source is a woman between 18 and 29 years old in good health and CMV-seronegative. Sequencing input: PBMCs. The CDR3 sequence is CASSPKREAYNEQFF. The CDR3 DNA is TGTGCCAGCAGCCCGAAGCGGGAGGCTTACAATGAGCAGTTCTTC.